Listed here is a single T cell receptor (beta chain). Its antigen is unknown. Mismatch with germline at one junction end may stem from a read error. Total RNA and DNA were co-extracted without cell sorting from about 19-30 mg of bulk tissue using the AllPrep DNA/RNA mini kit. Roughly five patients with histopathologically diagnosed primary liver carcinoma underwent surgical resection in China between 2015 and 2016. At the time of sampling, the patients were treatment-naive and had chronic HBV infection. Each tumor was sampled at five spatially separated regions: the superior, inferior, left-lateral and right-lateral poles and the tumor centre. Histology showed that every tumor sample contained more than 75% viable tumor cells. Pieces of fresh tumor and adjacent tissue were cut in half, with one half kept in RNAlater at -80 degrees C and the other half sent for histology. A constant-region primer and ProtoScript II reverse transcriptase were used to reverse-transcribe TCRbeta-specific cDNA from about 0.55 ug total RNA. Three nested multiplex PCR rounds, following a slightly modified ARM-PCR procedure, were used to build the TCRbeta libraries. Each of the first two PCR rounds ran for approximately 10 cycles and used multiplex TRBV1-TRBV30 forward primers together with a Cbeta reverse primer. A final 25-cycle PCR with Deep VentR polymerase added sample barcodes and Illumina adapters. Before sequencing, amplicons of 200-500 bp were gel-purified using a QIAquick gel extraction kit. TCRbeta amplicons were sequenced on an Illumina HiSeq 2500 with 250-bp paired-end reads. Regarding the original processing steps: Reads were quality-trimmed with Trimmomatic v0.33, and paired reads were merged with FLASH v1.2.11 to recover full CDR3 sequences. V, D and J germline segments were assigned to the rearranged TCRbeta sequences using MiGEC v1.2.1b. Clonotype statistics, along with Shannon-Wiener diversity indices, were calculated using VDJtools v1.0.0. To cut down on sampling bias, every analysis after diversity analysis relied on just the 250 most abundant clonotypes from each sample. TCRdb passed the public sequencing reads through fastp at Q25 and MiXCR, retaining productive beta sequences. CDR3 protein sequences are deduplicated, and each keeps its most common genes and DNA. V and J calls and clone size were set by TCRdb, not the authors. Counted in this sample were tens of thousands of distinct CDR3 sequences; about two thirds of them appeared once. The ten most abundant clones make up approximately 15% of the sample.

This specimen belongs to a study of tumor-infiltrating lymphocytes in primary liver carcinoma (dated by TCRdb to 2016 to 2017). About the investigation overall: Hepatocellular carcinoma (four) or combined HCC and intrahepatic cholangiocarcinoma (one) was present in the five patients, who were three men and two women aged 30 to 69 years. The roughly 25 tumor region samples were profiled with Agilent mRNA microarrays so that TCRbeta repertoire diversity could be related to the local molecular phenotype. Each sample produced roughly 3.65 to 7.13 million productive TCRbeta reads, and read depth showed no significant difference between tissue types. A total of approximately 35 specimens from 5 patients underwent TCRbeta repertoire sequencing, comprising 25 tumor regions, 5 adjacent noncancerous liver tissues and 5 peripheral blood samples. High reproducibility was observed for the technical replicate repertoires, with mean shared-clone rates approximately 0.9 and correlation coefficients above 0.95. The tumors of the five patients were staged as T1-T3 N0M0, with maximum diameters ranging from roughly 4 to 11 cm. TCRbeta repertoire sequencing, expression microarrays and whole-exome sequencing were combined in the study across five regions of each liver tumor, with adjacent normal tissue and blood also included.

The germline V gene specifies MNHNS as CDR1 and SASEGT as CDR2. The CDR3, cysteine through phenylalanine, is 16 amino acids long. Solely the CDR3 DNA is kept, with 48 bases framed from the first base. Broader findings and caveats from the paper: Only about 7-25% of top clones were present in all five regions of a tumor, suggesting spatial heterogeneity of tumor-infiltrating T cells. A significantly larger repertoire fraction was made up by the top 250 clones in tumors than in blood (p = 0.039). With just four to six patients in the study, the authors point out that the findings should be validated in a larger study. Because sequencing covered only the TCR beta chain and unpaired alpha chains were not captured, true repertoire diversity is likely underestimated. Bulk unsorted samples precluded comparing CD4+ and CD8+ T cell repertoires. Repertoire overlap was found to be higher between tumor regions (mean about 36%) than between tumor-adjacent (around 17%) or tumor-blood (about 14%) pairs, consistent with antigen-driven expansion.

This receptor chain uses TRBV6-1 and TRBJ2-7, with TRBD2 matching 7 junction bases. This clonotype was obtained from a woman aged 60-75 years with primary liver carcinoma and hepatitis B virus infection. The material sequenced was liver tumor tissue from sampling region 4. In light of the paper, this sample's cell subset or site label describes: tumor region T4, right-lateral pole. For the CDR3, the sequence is CASSSGPGGRYYEQYF. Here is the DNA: TGTGCCAGCAGTTCCGGGCCGGGGGGACGGTACTACGAACAGTACTTC.